The rows below give T cell receptor beta chains drawn from one sample of a study of blood T cell repertoires in COVID-19. The repertoire was sequenced with immunoSEQ multiplex PCR; TCRdb's copy has only in-frame clones and lacks some. The sample shows some 150,000 clones, approximately 89% of them seen only once. Sample: peripheral blood. These receptors were taken from a human donor in a cohort sampled during active COVID-19. Both conserved end residues are part of each CDR3.

V	CDR3
TRBV5-5	CASSPEGYRDNEQFF
TRBV7-7	CASSPGLGYTDTQYF
TRBV27	CASSLSEGWRDTQYF
TRBV6-1	CASSGSSRGGYNSPLHF
TRBV27	CASSETGGPYEQYF
TRBV18	CASSPRRGGHTGELFF
TRBV7-2	CASSRGQNSGYTF
TRBV7-9	CASSSGTGSGNTIYF
TRBV19	CATRYRDRGPGANVLTF
TRBV7-9	CASSLTGTVETQYF
TRBV7-2	CASSLGLAGIGETQYF
TRBV29-1	CSVEPGQGSTDTQYF
TRBV2	CASSEIPGYTDTQYF
TRBV30	CAWDLWGGGPNTGELFF
TRBV9	CASSVGGPADTQYF
TRBV27	CASSLRGAGYNEQFF
TRBV5-1	CASSLKGENTEAFF
TRBV5-5	CASTPLGSGGSEEQFF
TRBV11-1	CASSLGQKNSPLHF
TRBV10-3	CAISGGLPNTEAFF
TRBV5-1	CASSWDRDSPLHF
TRBV10-3	CAISERANYGYTF
TRBV20-1	CSASRQAVYEQYF
TRBV28	CASRVLEGTEAFF